This T cell receptor beta chain was documented in a study of regulatory T cells in long-lasting Graves disease. This clonotype came up many times. Antigen: not known. Study findings and constraints: Exclusively peripheral blood, rather than thyroid tissue, was studied. Persistent disease samples used TRBV28, TRBJ1-2 and TRBJ2-5 preferentially.

Arm-PCR of CDR3 regions and iRepertoire HTBI primers were used to build TCR beta libraries. TCRdb reprocessed the multiplex PCR reads via MiXCR and lists one record per CDR3 protein. The repertoire holds some 470,000 distinct CDR3 sequences, under 25% seen once, with around 7% in the top ten. The germline gives CDR1 LGHDT, CDR2 YNNKEL (reference sequence). The CDR3 runs to 14 residues. Trimming shortened V by 0 bases and J by 5 bases, and 11 bases separated the two germline ends. As for time point: persistent/refractory GD, antithyroid drugs over 5 years with positive TRAb. From RNA extracted from PBMCs, the TCR library was made. Graves' disease diagnosis was established per American Thyroid Association guidelines.

Sequenced here: peripheral blood mononuclear cells (PBMCs), sampled when the disease was refractory, from a patient treated with antithyroid drugs. This clonotype was sampled from a female donor with Graves disease. The V and J genes are TRBV3-1 and TRBJ2-7; a possible D gene is TRBD1 (5 bases). CDR3 nucleotides: TGTGCCAGCAGCCAAGACGACAGTGGCCACGAGCAGTACTTC. This translates into CASSQDDSGHEQYF.